The 15 T cell receptor beta chains listed next were all sequenced from one sample in a study of blood T cell repertoires in COVID-19 (TCRdb year 2020). The library was obtained by the immunoSEQ multiplex PCR assay. TCRdb mirrors the immuneACCESS table, restricted to in-frame sequences. Some clones are absent from its copies; in checked studies, under half trace to an unresolved V gene, and the reason for the others is unknown. This sample lists more than 150,000 clones; more than 85% were detected once. Of the sample, roughly 0.53% is held by the ten largest clones. Input material: peripheral blood. All receptors derive from a man in his sixties with COVID-19, enrolled during active disease.

The rearrangement joins TRBV7-9 to TRBJ1-1; D may be TRBD1 (5 bases). The V end lost 1 base, the J end lost 4 bases, and 13 bases lay between the germline ends. The CDR3 is made up of 15 amino acids. CDR1 is SEHNR and CDR2 is FQNEAQ in the germline V gene (reference sequence). The CDR3 nucleotides read TGTGCCAGCAGCTTAGTTTGGGTAAGGGGCACTGAAGCTTTCTTT. Its translation is CASSLVWVRGTEAFF.

The V and J genes are TRBV2 and TRBJ1-5; unclear D gene. Deletions cut 4 bases from V and 1 base from J, with 8 bases between. Germline assignment: CDR1 SNHLY and CDR2 FYNNEI. The CDR3 is made up of 14 amino acids. The CDR3 here is CASSGGVSNQPQHF. As DNA, the CDR3 is TGTGCCAGCAGTGGAGGTGTGAGCAATCAGCCCCAGCATTTT.

This chain joins TRBV5-8 and TRBJ1-1; no clear D. The V end was cut by 2 bases, the J end by 4 bases, with 6 bases between. CDR3 length: 12 amino acids. Per germline, CDR1 SGHTS and CDR2 YDEGEE. CDR3 DNA sequence: TGTGCCAGCAGCTTCGGGTTCACTGAAGCTTTCTTT. Translated: CASSFGFTEAFF.

The chain recombines TRBV4-2 with TRBJ2-1; D is perhaps TRBD2 (8 bases). CDR1 and CDR2 (germline): LGHNA, YNFKEQ. This CDR3 has 16 amino acids. Trimming took 0 bases from V and 7 from J, leaving 16 bases between them. CDR3 sequence (DNA): TGTGCCAGCAGCCAAGATCAAAGCGGGGGACAGAATGAGCAGTTCTTC. This translates into CASSQDQSGGQNEQFF.

This chain connects TRBV6-1 to TRBJ2-2; D perhaps matches TRBD1 (6 bases). The CDR3 is made up of 17 amino acids. Between the trimmed V and J ends, which lost 3 bases and 1 base, there was a span of 15 bases. Per the germline V gene, CDR1 is MNHNS and CDR2 is SASEGT. CDR3 sequence: CASSDTGHGVNTGELFF. CDR3 nucleotides: TGTGCCAGCAGTGATACGGGACACGGGGTGAACACCGGGGAGCTGTTTTTT.

The chain has TRBV9 and TRBJ2-3, with TRBD2 as a possible D gene (6 bases). CDR1 and CDR2 from the germline V gene are SGDLS and YYNGEE. Trimming shortened V by 5 bases and J by 2 bases, and 15 bases separated the two germline ends. The CDR3 spans 15 residues. CDR3 bases: TGTGCCAGCAGTCAGGAGGGCGCCGTCACAGATACGCAGTATTTT. This encodes CASSQEGAVTDTQYF.

This chain links TRBV4-3 with TRBJ2-3; 11 bases line up with TRBD2. The germline V gene has CDR1 LGHNA and CDR2 YSLEER. V lost 1 base to trimming and J lost 8 bases; unmatched junction nucleotides: 17. The CDR3 runs to 19 residues. Here the CDR3 DNA reads TGCGCCAGCAGCCAAGCCGTAATCCTTAGCGGGGGGGCCGGTTTTACGCAGTATTTT. This sequence encodes CASSQAVILSGGAGFTQYF.

The chain employs TRBV7-8 and TRBJ2-2; unclear D gene. The germline gives CDR1 SGHVS, CDR2 FQNEAQ. This CDR3 region has 15 residues. Trimming removed 2 bases at V and 2 bases at J, with 9 bases between. CDR3 coding DNA: TGTGCCAGCAGCTTAAATACACACAACACCGGGGAGCTGTTTTTT. This translates into CASSLNTHNTGELFF.

The V call is TRBV30, the J call TRBJ1-1, with 9 nucleotides matching TRBD1. Germline trimming cut 0 bases from V and 4 bases from J; bases unmatched to any gene: 9. This CDR3 region has 16 residues. Looked up from germline, CDR1 is GTSNPN and CDR2 is SVGIG (reference sequence). The CDR3 DNA reads as TGTGCCTGGAGTGTACGAAGCGACAGGGGGGGCACTGAAGCTTTCTTT. Amino acids: CAWSVRSDRGGTEAFF.

The rearrangement uses TRBV7-2 and TRBJ2-5, with D hard to call. The V gene lost 4 bases and the J gene lost 6 bases, with 9 bases spanning the gap. The CDR3 covers 12 residues. CDR1 is SGHTA, CDR2 FQGNSA, per germline. CDR3 DNA sequence: TGTGCCAGCAGCTCTACTACTAAGACCCAGTACTTC. The encoded protein is CASSSTTKTQYF.

The CDR3 region is CASSLTSGGRQETQYF. CDR3 nucleotides: TGTGCCAGCAGCTTGACTAGCGGGGGGCGACAAGAGACCCAGTACTTC. V usage is TRBV11-2 and J usage is TRBJ2-5, with 13 bases aligning to TRBD2. The CDR3 contains 16 residues. The ends lost 3 bases at V and 2 bases at J; junction bases unmatched: 3. The germline V gene has CDR1 SGHAT and CDR2 FQNNGV.

V gene TRBV5-8 combines with J gene TRBJ2-1; D not resolved. Trimming removed 4 bases from V and 4 bases from J, with 9 bases in between. Germline CDR1 and CDR2: SGHTS and YDEGEE. The CDR3 is made up of 13 amino acids. In DNA form, the CDR3 reads TGTGCCAGCAGCAGGTCGGAGTACAATGAGCAGTTCTTC. Residues: CASSRSEYNEQFF.

The chain has TRBV5-1 and TRBJ2-4, with 10 bases fitting TRBD1. The V gene end was trimmed by 5 bases and the J gene end by 2 bases; junction bases not matched to a gene: 13. Germline values: CDR1 SGHRS, CDR2 YFSETQ. The CDR3 is made up of 18 amino acids. In DNA, the CDR3 is TGCGCCAGCAGGCCGGGACAGGGGACCTCGTGGACCAAAAACATTCAGTACTTC. This encodes CASRPGQGTSWTKNIQYF.

The rearrangement joins TRBV6-5 to TRBJ1-2; TRBD1 might be the D (5 bases). Germline CDR1 and CDR2: MNHEY and SVGAGI. Trimming removed 6 bases from V and 7 bases from J, with 21 bases in between. The CDR3 totals 15 residues. In DNA form, the CDR3 reads TGTGCCAGCAGCAACACCCAGGTTAGGGGTTTTGGCTACACCTTC. Protein: CASSNTQVRGFGYTF.

The chain recombines TRBV29-1 with TRBJ2-5, with D unclear. The CDR3 has 13 residues. The germline V gene has CDR1 SQVTM and CDR2 ANQGSEA. V was pared by 6 bases and J by 5 bases, with 16 bases between. CDR3 DNA: TGCAGCGTCACGGGTCCCAACACGGAGACCCAGTACTTC. This codes for CSVTGPNTETQYF.